These 18 T cell receptor beta chains were all obtained from the same sample, sequenced in a study of technical replicates of blood from several donors. Assay used: immunoSEQ multiplex PCR; TCRdb lists only in-frame clones, some missing. The sample includes about 14,000 clones, approximately 78% of them seen just once. Sequenced sample: PBMCs. The receptors originated from a human donor in good health.

The rearrangement joins TRBV29-1 to TRBJ1-3; perhaps TRBD1 as D (6 bases). CDR3 length: 14 amino acids. Germline values: CDR1 SQVTM, CDR2 ANQGSEA. The germline V and J ends were trimmed by 1 base and 5 bases, with 12 bases remaining between them. The CDR3 is CSVEGRGRRNTIYF. CDR3 nucleotides: TGCAGCGTTGAAGGCAGGGGTCGACGAAACACCATATATTTT.

The chain links TRBV2 to TRBJ2-2; tentatively, D is TRBD2 (6 bases). Germline V gene lookup returns CDR1 SNHLY and CDR2 FYNNEI. The CDR3 spans 13 residues. Trimming cost V 6 bases and J 4 bases, with 9 bases left between them. The CDR3 DNA reads TGTGCCAGCAGGCTAGCGACCACCGGGGAGCTGTTTTTT. This sequence encodes CASRLATTGELFF. The variable domain in full, with the rest retrieved from reference TRBV2 and TRBJ2-2, is EPEVTQTPSHQVTQMGQEVILRCVPISNHLYFYWYRQILGQKVEFLVSFYNNEISEKSEIFDDQFSVERPDGSNFTLKIRSTKLEDSAMYFCASRLATTGELFFGEGSRLTVL.

The chain joins TRBV11-3 to TRBJ2-3; D unclear. With 1 base removed from V and 0 bases from J, the gap between germline ends came to 11 bases. The CDR3 sequence is 16 residues long. CDR1 and CDR2 from the germline V gene are SGHNT and YENEEA. CDR3 DNA sequence: TGTGCCAGCAGCTTAGGTGTCTCCGTAAGCACAGATACGCAGTATTTT. Its translation: CASSLGVSVSTDTQYF.

This chain connects TRBV29-1 to TRBJ2-1; 12 bases map to TRBD2. The V segment lost 7 bases and the J segment 2 bases; nucleotides outside the gene matches: 12. The CDR3 has 17 residues. Germline CDR1 and CDR2: SQVTM and ANQGSEA. In DNA form, the CDR3 reads TGCAGCGCCGCTAGGACTAGCGGGACTTACACCTACAATGAGCAGTTCTTC. Protein: CSAARTSGTYTYNEQFF.

V usage is TRBV10-3 and J usage is TRBJ2-7, with 8 bases matching TRBD1. J lost 2 bases, V lost 11 bases, and 8 bases had no gene match. Germline loops: CDR1 ENHRY, CDR2 SYGVKD. The CDR3 has 13 residues. The chain's CDR3 is CAAAGGLPYEQYF. The CDR3 nucleotides are TGTGCCGCTGCAGGGGGCCTCCCCTACGAGCAGTACTTC.

The chain links TRBV6-1 to TRBJ2-7, with 7 bases matching TRBD1. The CDR3 totals 15 residues. J lost 0 bases, V lost 1 base, and 3 bases had no gene match. Germline assignment: CDR1 MNHNS and CDR2 SASEGT. The CDR3 DNA reads TGTGCCAGCAGTGAAGGCAGGGGGTACTCCTACGAGCAGTACTTC. This codes for CASSEGRGYSYEQYF.

In this sample, this clone turned up a few times. This chain joins TRBV6-4 and TRBJ2-6, with a tentative D call TRBD1 (5 bases). The CDR3 is 14 residues long. CDR1 and CDR2 (germline): MRHNA, SNTAGT. V gave up 5 bases and J gave up 4 bases, with 9 bases separating them. The CDR3 DNA follows: TGTGCCAGCAGTCAGGGATTGGGGGCCAACGTCCTGACTTTC. Encoded protein: CASSQGLGANVLTF.

This sequence joins TRBV7-9 and TRBJ2-3; TRBD2 is a possible D gene (6 bases). V was pared by 1 base and J by 5 bases, with 13 bases between. This CDR3 region has 15 residues. Germline CDR1 and CDR2: SEHNR and FQNEAQ (reference sequence). The CDR3 reads CASSLVRLDQDTQYF. DNA of the CDR3: TGTGCCAGCAGCTTAGTACGACTAGACCAAGATACGCAGTATTTT. Full variable domain (missing parts from reference TRBV7-9 and TRBJ2-3): DTGVSQNPRHKITKRGQNVTFRCDPISEHNRLYWYRQTLGQGPEFLTYFQNEAQLEKSRLLSDRFSAERPKGSFSTLEIQRTEQGDSAMYLCASSLVRLDQDTQYFGPGTRLTVL.

This clone was seen more than once but under ten times. The chain recombines TRBV7-9 with TRBJ2-1; a weak D match, TRBD2 (6 bases). The CDR3 is made up of 14 amino acids. Trimming removed 2 bases at V and 7 bases at J, with 12 bases between. Germline CDR1 and CDR2: SEHNR and FQNEAQ (reference sequence). CDR3 amino acids: CASSLLSGDNEQFF. DNA for the CDR3: TGTGCCAGCAGCTTATTGTCGGGAGATAATGAGCAGTTCTTC. The whole variable domain, remainder taken from reference TRBV7-9 and TRBJ2-1, is DTGVSQNPRHKITKRGQNVTFRCDPISEHNRLYWYRQTLGQGPEFLTYFQNEAQLEKSRLLSDRFSAERPKGSFSTLEIQRTEQGDSAMYLCASSLLSGDNEQFFGPGTRLTVL.

The gene calls are TRBV27 and TRBJ2-3, with TRBD1 matching 12 bases. The CDR3 loop spans 15 amino acids. The J segment lost 7 bases and the V segment lost 5 bases, leaving 7 bases of the junction unmatched. CDR1 is MNHEY and CDR2 is SMNVEV in the germline V gene (reference sequence). Here the CDR3 reads CASSDGTGGSNTQYF. The CDR3 DNA reads TGTGCCAGCAGTGACGGGACAGGGGGCTCAAATACGCAGTATTTT.

The rearrangement links TRBV7-3 to TRBJ2-7; maybe TRBD1 (6 bases). This CDR3 has 15 amino acids. Germline CDR1 and CDR2: SGHTA and FQGTGA. V shed 2 bases and J shed 0 bases, with 11 bases lying between them. CDR3 region: CASSLGQSSSYEQYF. The CDR3 DNA follows: TGTGCCAGCAGCTTAGGACAGTCGAGCTCCTACGAGCAGTACTTC.

The rearrangement joins TRBV5-6 to TRBJ2-3, with 8 bases fitting TRBD1. The V and J ends lost 4 bases and 10 bases, in that order; junction bases with no gene match: 11. The CDR3 contains 14 residues. From germline, CDR1 is SGHDT and CDR2 YYEEEE. Here the CDR3 reads CASSMNRGRSAQYF. The CDR3 nucleotides are TGTGCCAGCAGCATGAACAGGGGGAGGTCAGCGCAGTATTTT.

The chain recombines TRBV5-1 with TRBJ2-2, with D possibly being TRBD1 (6 bases). V was shortened by 5 bases and J by 3 bases, with 11 bases between the two germline ends. Germline CDR1 SGHRS, CDR2 YFSETQ. The CDR3 runs to 14 residues. The DNA of the CDR3 is TGCGCCAGCAGAGGGGGTTCACACACCGGGGAGCTGTTTTTT. Its translation: CASRGGSHTGELFF.

The CDR3 is CAWSMRWGQSGNTIYF. DNA of the CDR3: TGTGCCTGGAGCATGCGTTGGGGACAGTCTGGAAACACCATATATTTT. V and J are TRBV30 and TRBJ1-3; 7 nucleotides align to TRBD1. Germline lookup yields CDR1 GTSNPN and CDR2 SVGIG (reference sequence). CDR3 length: 16 amino acids. V was clipped by 3 bases and J by 1 base; unmatched bases: 9.

The chain employs TRBV10-3 and TRBJ2-3; 10 bases align to TRBD1. V lost 5 bases to trimming and J lost 8 bases; unmatched junction nucleotides: 7. The germline gives CDR1 ENHRY, CDR2 SYGVKD. This CDR3 comprises 14 residues. The CDR3 sequence is CAISSGTGVVTQYF. CDR3 nucleotide sequence: TGTGCCATCAGTAGCGGGACAGGGGTTGTTACGCAGTATTTT.

The chain recombines TRBV2 with TRBJ1-4; perhaps TRBD1 as D (6 bases). CDR1 SNHLY and CDR2 FYNNEI come from the germline V gene. The CDR3 runs 15 residues. V was clipped by 6 bases and J by 0 bases, with 11 bases between them. CDR3 sequence: CASRRQAATNEKLFF. As DNA, the CDR3 is TGTGCCAGCAGACGACAGGCTGCAACTAATGAAAAACTGTTTTTT. The whole variable domain, filled in from reference TRBV2 and TRBJ1-4, reads EPEVTQTPSHQVTQMGQEVILRCVPISNHLYFYWYRQILGQKVEFLVSFYNNEISEKSEIFDDQFSVERPDGSNFTLKIRSTKLEDSAMYFCASRRQAATNEKLFFGSGTQLSVL.

This chain uses TRBV7-9 with TRBJ2-7, with D possibly matching TRBD2 (5 bases). V shed 3 bases and J shed 3 bases, with 15 bases lying between them. The CDR3 contains 15 residues. Germline V gene lookup returns CDR1 SEHNR and CDR2 FQNEAQ (reference sequence). The CDR3 coding sequence is TGTGCCAGCAGCTTGCGGCCCAGTGGACTCTACGAGCAGTACTTC. Its translation: CASSLRPSGLYEQYF. The full variable domain, its missing parts supplied by reference TRBV7-9 and TRBJ2-7, is DTGVSQNPRHKITKRGQNVTFRCDPISEHNRLYWYRQTLGQGPEFLTYFQNEAQLEKSRLLSDRFSAERPKGSFSTLEIQRTEQGDSAMYLCASSLRPSGLYEQYFGPGTRLTVT.

This sequence joins TRBV11-2 and TRBJ1-4; weak D call: TRBD1 (6 bases). The germline CDR1 and CDR2 sequences are SGHAT and FQNNGV. Trimming took 4 bases from V and 4 from J, leaving 16 bases between them. The CDR3 has 16 residues. The CDR3 reads CASSSKGGQINEKLFF. In DNA, the CDR3 is TGTGCCAGCAGCTCTAAAGGGGGACAAATTAATGAAAAACTGTTTTTT.